What follows is one T cell receptor beta chain and its context. Its antigen is as yet unknown. This sample is part of a study of OX40 agonist ivuxolimab in advanced cancers. Study information: Ivuxolimab, which is an agonistic anti-OX40 (CD134) antibody, was administered to the patients. Dose-escalation subjects each had hepatocellular carcinoma, melanoma, renal cell or head and neck cancer. Whole-study results and caveats: In general, CD8+ T cells held more expanded clones than CD4+ did, on average.

TCRdb keeps only in-frame clones here, not all; method: immunoSEQ multiplex PCR. The table includes about 110,000 clones, 75% to 95% detected once. V lost 8 bases and J lost 4; bases outside the gene matches: 4. The germline CDR1 and CDR2 sequences are GTSNPN and SVGIG (reference sequence). This CDR3 comprises 12 residues. The gene calls are TRBV30 and TRBJ2-5, with 10 bases fitting TRBD1. The TCR sequence derives from an adult with an advanced solid tumor such as melanoma, head and neck, liver or kidney cancer. The starting material was CD4+ or CD8+ T cells sorted from blood, obtained in a trial of the OX40 agonist ivuxolimab. The CDR3 nucleotides are TGTGCCGTGACAGGGGGCGGAGAGACCCAGTACTTC. Amino acid sequence: CAVTGGGETQYF.